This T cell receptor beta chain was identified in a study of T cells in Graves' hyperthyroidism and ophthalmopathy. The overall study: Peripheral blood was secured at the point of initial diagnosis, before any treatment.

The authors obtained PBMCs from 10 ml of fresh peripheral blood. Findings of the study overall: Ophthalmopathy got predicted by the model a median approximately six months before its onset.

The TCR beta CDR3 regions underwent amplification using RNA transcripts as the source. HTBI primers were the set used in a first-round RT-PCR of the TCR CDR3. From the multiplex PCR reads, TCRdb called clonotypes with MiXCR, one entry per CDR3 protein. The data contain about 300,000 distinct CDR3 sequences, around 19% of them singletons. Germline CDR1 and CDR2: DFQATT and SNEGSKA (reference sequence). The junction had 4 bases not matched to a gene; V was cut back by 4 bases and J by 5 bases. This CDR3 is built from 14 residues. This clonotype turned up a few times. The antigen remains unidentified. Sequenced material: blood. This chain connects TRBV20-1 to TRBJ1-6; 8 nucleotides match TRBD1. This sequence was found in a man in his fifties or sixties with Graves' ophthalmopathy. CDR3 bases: TGCAGTGCTACGACAGGGGTGAATAATTCACCCCTCCACTTT. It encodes CSATTGVNNSPLHF.